These 13 T cell receptor beta chains were all obtained from the same sample, sequenced in a study of low-dose radiotherapy and immunotherapy resistance in tumors. Time point indicated: before trial treatment. TRAV- and TRBV-specific primers were used for first-strand cDNA, which covered alpha and beta chains. Both a constant-region primer and a V-primer adapter served to amplify TCRs across roughly 20 PCR cycles. TCRdb itself ran the reads through MiXCR, one entry per CDR3 protein. The sample contains nearly 95,000 distinct CDR3 sequences, 9.4% of which appear only once. The specimen was PBMCs, collected before treatment. The receptors stem from a male donor with prostate cancer.

This clonotype was observed many times. The genes are TRBV19 and TRBJ2-2, with 10 bases identical to TRBD1. CDR1 LNHDA and CDR2 SQIVND come from the germline V gene (reference sequence). V shed 5 bases, J shed 3 bases, and the junction held 6 bases outside the gene matches. The CDR3 consists of 16 residues. This CDR3 is CASSPRQGADTGELFF. The CDR3 bases are TGTGCCAGTAGTCCCCGACAGGGGGCTGACACCGGGGAGCTGTTTTTT.

The V call is TRBV28, the J call TRBJ1-5; no clear D. The ends were cut back, 8 bases at V and 0 bases at J, with 11 bases in the middle. Germline CDR1 reads MDHEN; CDR2 reads SYDVKM. This CDR3 has 14 amino acids. The CDR3 region has the DNA TGTGCCAGCCTCGATCCGGCTAGCAATCAGCCCCAGCATTTT. Its translation: CASLDPASNQPQHF.

The table lists this clonotype with many counts. The chain is built from TRBV21-1 and TRBJ2-3. TRBV21-1 is listed as a pseudogene. This CDR3 is 13 amino acids long. CDR3 coding DNA: TGTGCCAGCGATTGGACCGGCACAGATACGCAGTATTTT. Encoded protein: CASDWTGTDTQYF.

At least ten counts were recorded for this clonotype. The gene calls are TRBV4-3 and TRBJ2-7; maybe TRBD1 (6 bases). Germline CDR1 reads LGHNA; CDR2 reads YSLEER. The germline V and J ends were trimmed by 0 bases and 7 bases, with 19 bases remaining between them. This CDR3 is built from 16 residues. CDR3 DNA sequence: TGCGCCAGCAGCCAAGATCAGGAACAGGGATGGTGGGAGCAGTACTTC. This sequence encodes CASSQDQEQGWWEQYF.

In its sample, this clonotype was seen many times. The chain joins TRBV10-3 to TRBJ2-5, with D possibly being TRBD1 or TRBD2 (5 bases each). CDR1 and CDR2 from the germline V gene are ENHRY and SYGVKD. This CDR3 has 12 amino acids. The V and J ends lost 6 bases and 5 bases respectively, with 10 bases between them. The CDR3 loop reads CAIRGEKETQYF. DNA for the CDR3: TGTGCCATCAGAGGGGAGAAGGAGACCCAGTACTTC.

This clonotype appeared a few times. Here the CDR3 DNA reads TGTGCCAGCAGCTGGGACGGTGACAATGAGCAGTTCTTC. As protein: CASSWDGDNEQFF. The chain uses TRBV5-8 and TRBJ2-1, with D perhaps TRBD1 or TRBD2 (5 bases each). V gave up 3 bases and J gave up 5 bases, with 9 bases separating them. CDR3 size: 13 residues. CDR1 is SGHTS and CDR2 is YDEGEE in the germline V gene.

This clonotype was seen ten or more times. The chain combines TRBV7-8 with TRBJ2-7; 16 bases are shared with TRBD2. The germline V gene encodes CDR1 SGHVS and CDR2 FQNEAQ. The CDR3 runs 18 residues. V shed 0 bases, J shed 7 bases, and the junction held 9 bases outside the gene matches. The CDR3 coding sequence is TGTGCCAGCAGCTTAGCGGGACTAGCGGGAGGGCCTTTTGGGGAGCAGTACTTC. As protein: CASSLAGLAGGPFGEQYF.

Many counts were recorded for this clonotype. The V gene is TRBV19, the J gene TRBJ1-2, with D unresolved. Trimming removed 3 bases at V and 4 bases at J, with 12 bases between. Germline loops: CDR1 LNHDA, CDR2 SQIVND (reference sequence). The CDR3 is 14 amino acids. DNA for the CDR3: TGTGCCAGTAGTATGGTAGAAACCCGCTATGGCTACACCTTC. Amino acid sequence: CASSMVETRYGYTF. Together with reference TRBV19 and TRBJ1-2, the CDR3 gives the full variable domain: DGGITQSPKYLFRKEGQNVTLSCEQNLNHDAMYWYRQDPGQGLRLIYYSQIVNDFQKGDIAEGYSVSREKKESFPLTVTSAQKNPTAFYLCASSMVETRYGYTFGSGTRLTVV.

This clonotype was counted ten times or more. The CDR3 nucleotides are TGCAGTGCTAGATGGGGTAGAGGGAGTGGCACCGGGGAGCTGTTTTTT. Translated: CSARWGRGSGTGELFF. The chain carries TRBV20-1 and TRBJ2-2, with D perhaps matching TRBD2 (5 bases). This CDR3 is built from 16 residues. Germline-derived CDR1 and CDR2 are DFQATT and SNEGSKA (reference sequence). V lost 2 bases to trimming and J lost 4 bases, with 17 bases between them.

Many counts were recorded for this clonotype. The J gene is TRBJ1-3, the V gene TRBV28, with D possibly matching TRBD1 (5 bases). V was cut by 6 bases and J by 4 bases, with 19 bases left in between. Germline CDR1 is MDHEN and CDR2 is SYDVKM. The CDR3 loop spans 16 amino acids. CDR3 region: CASSSLVRAGGNTIYF. The CDR3 DNA reads TGTGCCAGCAGCTCACTCGTCAGAGCAGGGGGAAACACCATATATTTT.

This clonotype was counted a few times. The chain carries TRBV4-3 and TRBJ2-7; 7 nucleotides match TRBD2. Germline V gene data show CDR1 as LGHNA and CDR2 as YSLEER. The V and J ends lost 4 bases and 3 bases, in that order; junction bases with no gene match: 9. The CDR3 length is 15 residues. CDR3 coding DNA: TGCGCCAGCAGCCGCGGGGGTGGCAATTTCTACGAGCAGTACTTC. Its translation is CASSRGGGNFYEQYF.

The chain joins TRBV9 to TRBJ1-5; D remains unclear. Trimming pared 0 bases from V and 3 bases from J, leaving 10 bases between. This CDR3 comprises 15 residues. Germline V gene sequence: CDR1 SGDLS, CDR2 YYNGEE. Here the CDR3 reads CASSVVSGSNQPQHF. CDR3 in DNA: TGTGCCAGCAGCGTAGTTTCAGGCTCCAATCAGCCCCAGCATTTT. The variable domain in full, with the rest retrieved from reference TRBV9 and TRBJ1-5, is DSGVTQTPKHLITATGQRVTLRCSPRSGDLSVYWYQQSLDQGLQFLIQYYNGEERAKGNILERFSAQQFPDLHSELNLSSLELGDSALYFCASSVVSGSNQPQHFGDGTRLSIL.

This clonotype was seen repeatedly, ten times or more. The chain joins TRBV7-2 to TRBJ1-5, with 7 bases matching TRBD1. The CDR3 runs to 16 residues. Germline CDR1 reads SGHTA; CDR2 reads FQGNSA. J lost 3 bases, V lost 1 base, and 6 bases had no gene match. In DNA, the CDR3 is TGTGCCAGCAGCTTAGGGACAGGAGGATTCAATCAGCCCCAGCATTTT. Translating it yields CASSLGTGGFNQPQHF.